The 12 T cell receptor beta chains given below trace back to one sample, sequenced in a study of blood T cell repertoires in COVID-19 (TCRdb year 2020). The library relied on the immunoSEQ multiplex PCR assay. Sourced from immuneACCESS, this table was stored by TCRdb with only in-frame sequences that have V and J called. A share of the clones is absent; for the studies checked, an unresolved V gene accounts for under half, and the remainder has no known explanation. Counted in this sample were 540,000 or so clones; approximately 91% of them appeared once. Under 8.5% of the sample comes from the top ten. Sequencing input: peripheral blood. The receptors here all came from a woman aged 45-65 years with COVID-19, enrolled during active disease.

The chain joins TRBV5-1 to TRBJ2-7; D is perhaps TRBD1 (6 bases). Trimming pared 4 bases from V and 3 bases from J, leaving 14 bases between. Germline V gene data show CDR1 as SGHRS and CDR2 as YFSETQ. The CDR3 has 14 amino acids. CDR3 sequence reads: CASSPGTNYYEQYF. The CDR3 DNA is TGCGCCAGCAGCCCCGGGACAAATTACTACGAGCAGTACTTC. Full variable domain (rest looked up from reference TRBV5-1 and TRBJ2-7): KAGVTQTPRYLIKTRGQQVTLSCSPISGHRSVSWYQQTPGQGLQFLFEYFSETQRNKGNFPGRFSGRQFSNSRSEMNVSTLELGDSALYLCASSPGTNYYEQYFGPGTRLTVT.

The genes are TRBV6-5 and TRBJ1-5, with unresolved D. Trimming took 4 bases from V and 3 from J, leaving 10 bases between them. The V gene's germline CDR1 is MNHEY and CDR2 SVGAGI. The CDR3 has 14 amino acids. In nucleotides, the CDR3 is TGTGCCAGCAGTTCGCGGCGGTACAATCAGCCCCAGCATTTT. Translated, it gives CASSSRRYNQPQHF.

The V and J genes are TRBV3-1 (or the pseudogene TRBV3-2) and TRBJ2-3, with 15 bases identical to TRBD2. CDR3 length: 18 residues. The ends lost 4 bases at V and 8 bases at J; junction bases unmatched: 13. Germline loops: CDR1 LGHDT, CDR2 YNNKEL (reference sequence). This CDR3 is CASSRNFDGLAGGVTQYF. DNA for the CDR3: TGTGCCAGCAGCCGGAATTTCGACGGACTAGCGGGGGGGGTTACGCAGTATTTT.

This chain uses TRBV24-1 with TRBJ2-5; TRBD2 might be the D (6 bases). The germline CDR1 and CDR2 sequences are KGHDR and SFDVKD. This CDR3 spans 16 amino acids. Trimming stripped 0 bases from V and 4 bases from J, with 14 bases between. The CDR3 protein is CATSDLGGEDPETQYF. The CDR3, as DNA: TGTGCCACCAGTGATTTGGGCGGGGAGGACCCAGAGACCCAGTACTTC.

V usage is TRBV19 and J usage is TRBJ1-5, with D tentatively TRBD1 (6 bases). V lost 3 bases to trimming and J lost 3 bases, with 12 bases between them. This CDR3 comprises 15 residues. Germline lookup yields CDR1 LNHDA and CDR2 SQIVND (reference sequence). CDR3: CASSIQDSNNQPQHF. CDR3 nucleotide sequence: TGTGCCAGTAGTATCCAGGACAGTAACAATCAGCCCCAGCATTTT.

The chain recombines TRBV30 with TRBJ1-1; D is perhaps TRBD1 (6 bases). Looked up from germline, CDR1 is GTSNPN and CDR2 is SVGIG (reference sequence). V shed 2 bases and J shed 2 bases, with 9 bases lying between them. The CDR3 covers 13 residues. In DNA form, the CDR3 reads TGTGCCTGGAGTCCAGGGGTAAACACTGAAGCTTTCTTT. Protein product: CAWSPGVNTEAFF.

This clone came up once. As DNA, the CDR3 is TGCAGCGTTGCTGAGGGTTTGACAGATACGCAGTATTTT. Protein: CSVAEGLTDTQYF. This chain links TRBV29-1 with TRBJ2-3, with D maybe TRBD2 (5 bases). The CDR3 is made up of 13 amino acids. The V end was cut by 4 bases, the J end by 3 bases, with 11 bases between. Germline-derived CDR1 and CDR2 are SQVTM and ANQGSEA.

CDR3: CASSENRGAGQPQHF. In DNA, the CDR3 is TGTGCCAGCAGTGAAAACCGAGGCGCCGGGCAGCCCCAGCATTTT. The chain has TRBV2 and TRBJ1-5, with D unresolved. The germline V gene has CDR1 SNHLY and CDR2 FYNNEI. V gave up 2 bases and J gave up 7 bases, with 15 bases separating them. This CDR3 has 15 residues.

Points on this clone: Compared with germline, one end of the junction differs, possibly owing to a read error. The chain has TRBV12-3 or TRBV12-4 and TRBJ1-2; tentatively, D is TRBD1 (6 bases). The CDR3 totals 11 residues. The CDR3 spells CASSLRQALQF. The CDR3 DNA sequence: TGTGCCAGCAGTCTTCGACAGGCACTTCAATTC.

This clone was seen just once. The DNA of the CDR3 is TGTGCCAGCAGTTCCCCGGGACAGGGGAAAGAGGGCTACACCTTC. This translates into CASSSPGQGKEGYTF. The rearrangement uses TRBV6-2 or TRBV6-3 and TRBJ1-2; 10 bases agree with TRBD1. Germline V gene sequence: CDR1 MNHEY, CDR2 SVGEGT. The junction had 10 bases not matched to a gene; V was cut back by 4 bases and J by 8 bases. This CDR3 spans 15 amino acids.

This clone came up once. Additional DNA sequences in this sample encode the identical CDR3. The CDR3 nucleotides read TGTGCCAGCAGCTCCGGACAACCGAACACTGAAGCTTTCTTT. Translated, it gives CASSSGQPNTEAFF. The rearrangement uses TRBV7-3 and TRBJ1-1; TRBD1 might be the D (5 bases). CDR1 and CDR2 from the germline V gene are SGHTA and FQGTGA. The CDR3 has 14 amino acids. Trimming removed 4 bases from V and 1 base from J, with 10 bases in between. The full variable domain, its missing parts supplied by reference TRBV7-3 and TRBJ1-1, is GAGVSQTPSNKVTEKGKYVELRCDPISGHTALYWYRQSLGQGPEFLIYFQGTGAADDSGLPNDRFFAVRPEGSVSTLKIQRTERGDSAVYLCASSSGQPNTEAFFGQGTRLTVV.

The chain links TRBV9 to TRBJ1-1; D is unclear. This CDR3 region has 15 residues. CDR1 and CDR2 from the germline V gene are SGDLS and YYNGEE. The germline V and J ends were trimmed by 2 bases and 3 bases, with 14 bases remaining between them. The CDR3 spells CASSVDPSGDTEAFF. The CDR3 DNA is TGTGCCAGCAGCGTGGACCCTTCCGGGGACACTGAAGCTTTCTTT. Full variable domain (outside the CDR3, taken from reference TRBV9 and TRBJ1-1): DSGVTQTPKHLITATGQRVTLRCSPRSGDLSVYWYQQSLDQGLQFLIQYYNGEERAKGNILERFSAQQFPDLHSELNLSSLELGDSALYFCASSVDPSGDTEAFFGQGTRLTVV.